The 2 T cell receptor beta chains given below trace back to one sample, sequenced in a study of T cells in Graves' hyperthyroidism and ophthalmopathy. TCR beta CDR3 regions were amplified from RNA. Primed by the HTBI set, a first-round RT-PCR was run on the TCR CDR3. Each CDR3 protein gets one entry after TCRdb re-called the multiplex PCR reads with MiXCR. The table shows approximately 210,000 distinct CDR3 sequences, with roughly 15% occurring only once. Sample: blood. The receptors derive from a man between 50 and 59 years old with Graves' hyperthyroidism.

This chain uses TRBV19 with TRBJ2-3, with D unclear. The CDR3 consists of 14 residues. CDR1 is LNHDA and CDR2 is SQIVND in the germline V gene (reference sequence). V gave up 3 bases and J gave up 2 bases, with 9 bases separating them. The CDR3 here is CASSIARNTDTQYF. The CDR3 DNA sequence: TGTGCCAGTAGTATCGCCAGGAACACAGATACGCAGTATTTT.

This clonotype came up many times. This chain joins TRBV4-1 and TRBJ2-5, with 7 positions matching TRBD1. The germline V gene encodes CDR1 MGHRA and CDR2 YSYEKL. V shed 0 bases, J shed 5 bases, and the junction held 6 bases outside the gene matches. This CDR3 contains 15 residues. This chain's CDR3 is CASSQERGQMETQYF. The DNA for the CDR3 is TGCGCCAGCAGCCAAGAGAGGGGACAGATGGAGACCCAGTACTTC.